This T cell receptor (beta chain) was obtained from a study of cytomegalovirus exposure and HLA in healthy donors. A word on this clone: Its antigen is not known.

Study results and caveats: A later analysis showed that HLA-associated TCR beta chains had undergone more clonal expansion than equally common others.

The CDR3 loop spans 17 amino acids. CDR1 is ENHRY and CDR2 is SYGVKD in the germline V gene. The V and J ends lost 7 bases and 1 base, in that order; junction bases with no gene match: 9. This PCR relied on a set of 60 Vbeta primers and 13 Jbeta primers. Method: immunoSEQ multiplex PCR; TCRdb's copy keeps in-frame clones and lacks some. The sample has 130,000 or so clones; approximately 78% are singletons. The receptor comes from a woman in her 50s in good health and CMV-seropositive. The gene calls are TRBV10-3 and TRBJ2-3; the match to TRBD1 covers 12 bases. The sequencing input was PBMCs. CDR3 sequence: CAIIRRDRGPCTDTQYF. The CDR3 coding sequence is TGTGCCATCATTCGACGGGACAGGGGGCCGTGCACAGATACGCAGTATTTT.